This TCR beta chain was identified in a study of blood T cell repertoires in COVID-19. The CDR3 has 14 residues. V was clipped by 4 bases and J by 8 bases, with 17 bases between them. TCRdb's copy holds only in-frame clones and misses some; the assay was immunoSEQ multiplex PCR. The sample consists of some 200,000 clones, 88% of them appearing once. The sample comprised peripheral blood. This clonotype was obtained from a man between 65 and 85 years old with acute or convalescent COVID-19. The V and J genes are TRBV23-1 and TRBJ1-2; TRBD1 is a possible D gene (5 bases). TRBV23-1 is filed as an ORF, its function uncertain. In nucleotides, the CDR3 is TGCGCCAGCAGTCCTTATCTGCCAGGGAAGGGCTACACCTTC. Its protein is CASSPYLPGKGYTF.